The following is a T cell receptor beta chain sequence with its context. Relative to the germline gene, one junction end is altered; a read error may explain this. The data are from a study of human T cells and chemical hapten exposure. One entry per CDR3 protein results from TCRdb running MiXCR on the 5' RACE reads. The data contain roughly 81,000 distinct CDR3 sequences, more than 15% of them singletons. Germline loops: CDR1 SGHDT, CDR2 YYEEEE. This CDR3 contains 15 residues. RNA extraction used unfractionated whole blood as the source of total RNA. This clonotype was sampled from a female donor in good health. The chain uses TRBV5-6 and TRBJ1-5, with 9 nucleotides matching TRBD1. DNA of the CDR3: TGTGTCAGCAGCCGAGGGACAGGGCCGAATCAGCCCCAGCATTTT. It codes for CVSSRGTGPNQPQHF.